Following are 5 T cell receptor beta chains from one sample sequenced in a study of neurological immune-mediated disorders. TCRdb fed the 5' RACE reads into MiXCR, producing one record per CDR3 protein. The data show 77,000 or so distinct CDR3 sequences, roughly 10% seen once. Sequencing was carried out using PBMCs. The receptor set was obtained from a man in his fifties or sixties in good health.

Many counts were recorded for this clonotype. The rearrangement uses TRBV5-5 and TRBJ2-1, with D possibly matching TRBD1 (6 bases). Trimming took 0 bases from V and 1 from J, leaving 11 bases between them. The germline gives CDR1 SGHKS, CDR2 YYEKEE (reference sequence). The CDR3 runs to 16 residues. The CDR3 sequence is CASSLGAGASYNEQFF. The DNA of the CDR3 is TGTGCCAGCAGCTTGGGGGCAGGGGCGTCCTACAATGAGCAGTTCTTC.

This clonotype occurred many times. The rearrangement links TRBV5-5 to TRBJ1-4; 8 bases align to TRBD1. J was trimmed by 8 bases and V by 4 bases; bases with no gene match: 7. The CDR3 totals 14 residues. Germline values: CDR1 SGHKS, CDR2 YYEKEE (reference sequence). CDR3 sequence (DNA): TGTGCCAGCAGCATGACAGGGGTAGGGGAAAAACTGTTTTTT. Translating it yields CASSMTGVGEKLFF.

Only a few counts were recorded for this clonotype. The chain links TRBV12-3 or TRBV12-4 to TRBJ2-7; 7 bases map to TRBD1. The V and J ends lost 4 bases and 3 bases, in that order; junction bases with no gene match: 27. This CDR3 is 21 amino acids long. The CDR3 here is CASSYTPSPVRTRTGSYEQYF. The DNA of the CDR3 is TGTGCCAGCAGTTATACCCCCTCCCCCGTCCGGACTCGGACAGGCAGCTACGAGCAGTACTTC.

The sample holds many counts of this clonotype. The chain links TRBV27 to TRBJ1-1; D not resolved. The CDR3 sequence is 14 residues long. Trimming stripped 4 bases from V and 0 bases from J, with 9 bases between. Germline-derived CDR1 and CDR2 are MNHEY and SMNVEV (reference sequence). CDR3 loop: CASSSMTLNTEAFF. DNA for the CDR3: TGTGCCAGCAGTTCAATGACCCTGAACACTGAAGCTTTCTTT.

There are many counts of this clonotype. The chain couples TRBV4-1 to TRBJ1-1; 11 bases match TRBD1. This CDR3 region has 14 residues. Germline-derived CDR1 and CDR2 are MGHRA and YSYEKL. V shed 4 bases, J shed 3 bases, and the junction held 1 base outside the gene matches. DNA for the CDR3: TGCGCCAGCAGCCCGGACAGGGGGCACACTGAAGCTTTCTTT. Protein product: CASSPDRGHTEAFF.